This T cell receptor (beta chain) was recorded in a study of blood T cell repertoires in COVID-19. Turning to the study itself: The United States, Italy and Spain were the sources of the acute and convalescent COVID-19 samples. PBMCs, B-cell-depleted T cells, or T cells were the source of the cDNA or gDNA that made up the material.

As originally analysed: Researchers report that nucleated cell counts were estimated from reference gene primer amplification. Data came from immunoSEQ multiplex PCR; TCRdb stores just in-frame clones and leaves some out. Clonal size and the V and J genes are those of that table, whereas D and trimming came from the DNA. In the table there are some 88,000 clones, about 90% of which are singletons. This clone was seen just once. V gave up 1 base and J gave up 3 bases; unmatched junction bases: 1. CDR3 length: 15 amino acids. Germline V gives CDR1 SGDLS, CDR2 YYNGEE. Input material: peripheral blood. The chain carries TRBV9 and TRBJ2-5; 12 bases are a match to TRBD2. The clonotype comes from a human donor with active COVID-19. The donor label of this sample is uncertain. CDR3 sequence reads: CASSVPSGGEETQYF. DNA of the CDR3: TGTGCCAGCAGCGTACCTAGCGGGGGGGAAGAGACCCAGTACTTC.